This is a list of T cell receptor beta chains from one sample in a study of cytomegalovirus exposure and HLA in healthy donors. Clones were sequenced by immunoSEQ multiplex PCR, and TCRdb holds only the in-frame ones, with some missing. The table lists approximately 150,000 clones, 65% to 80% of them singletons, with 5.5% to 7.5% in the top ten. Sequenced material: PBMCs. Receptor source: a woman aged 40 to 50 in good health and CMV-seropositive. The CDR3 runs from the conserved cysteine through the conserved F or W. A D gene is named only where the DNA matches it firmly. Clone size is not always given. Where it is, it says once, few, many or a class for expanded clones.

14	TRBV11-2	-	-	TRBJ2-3	TGTGCCAGCAGCTTAGAGGGCTCCGGAGATACGCAGTATTTT	CASSLEGSGDTQYF
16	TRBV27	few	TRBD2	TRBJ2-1	TGTGCCAGCAGCCGGATACTAGCGGGGGGACCCAATGAGCAGTTCTTC	CASSRILAGGPNEQFF
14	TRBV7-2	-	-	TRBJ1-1	TGTGCCAGCAGCTTAAGTCTAGGATTCGGGGGGGCTTTCTTT	CASSLSLGFGGAFF
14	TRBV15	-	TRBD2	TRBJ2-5	TGTGCCACCACTAAGGGCGGGGGGGCCGAGACCCAGTACTTC	CATTKGGGAETQYF
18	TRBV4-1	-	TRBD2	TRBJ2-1	TGCGCCAGCAGTCAGATTGACCTTGGACTAGCGGGGGGAAATGAGCAGTTCTTC	CASSQIDLGLAGGNEQFF
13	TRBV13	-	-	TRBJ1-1	TGTGCCAGCAGCAGGGGACAGAACACTGAAGCTTTCTTT	CASSRGQNTEAFF
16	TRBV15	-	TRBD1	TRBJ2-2	TGTGCCACCAGGGGGACAGGCAAAGCGAACACCGGGGAGCTGTTTTTT	CATRGTGKANTGELFF
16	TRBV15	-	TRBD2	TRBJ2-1	TGTGCCACCAGCAGAGTGGGACTAGCGACTTACAATGAGCAGTTCTTC	CATSRVGLATYNEQFF
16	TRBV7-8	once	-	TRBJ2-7	TGTGCCAGCAGCGGGCGCCGGGAGCCCAGATCCTACGAGCAGTACTTC	CASSGRREPRSYEQYF
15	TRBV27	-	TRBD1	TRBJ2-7	TGTGCCAGCACCATTATTCGGGGACAGATATACGAGCAGTACTTC	CASTIIRGQIYEQYF
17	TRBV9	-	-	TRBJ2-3	TGTGCCAGCAGCGAATCCCTGACAGGAAGAAGCACAGATACGCAGTATTTT	CASSESLTGRSTDTQYF
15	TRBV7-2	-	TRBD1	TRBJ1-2	TGTGCCTCCGCTAGGAGGGGGCAAGCTAACTATGGCTACACCTTC	CASARRGQANYGYTF
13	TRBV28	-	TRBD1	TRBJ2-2	TGTGCCAGCAGTTTGGGGGACAGAGGGGAGCTGTTTTTT	CASSLGDRGELFF
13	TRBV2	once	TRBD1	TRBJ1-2	TGTGCCAGCAGGCGGACAGGGACAGGTGGCTACACCTTC	CASRRTGTGGYTF
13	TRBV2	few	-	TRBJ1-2	TGTGCCAGCGGAGAAGTGAGACTCTATGGCTACACCTTC	CASGEVRLYGYTF
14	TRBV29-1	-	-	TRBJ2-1	TGCAGCGTTGCCGATCGGGGGACCAACAATGAGCAGTTCTTC	CSVADRGTNNEQFF
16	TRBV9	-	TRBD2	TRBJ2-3	TGTGCCAGCAGCCCGGAAGGACTAGTCGGGACAGATACGCAGTATTTT	CASSPEGLVGTDTQYF
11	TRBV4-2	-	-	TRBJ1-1	TGTGCCAGCAGCCACCGGGCTGAAGCTTTCTTT	CASSHRAEAFF
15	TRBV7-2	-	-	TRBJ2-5	TGTGCCAGCAGCTTATTCTGGTGGGGAGAAGAGACCCAGTACTTC	CASSLFWWGEETQYF
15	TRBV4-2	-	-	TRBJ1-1	TGTGCCAGCAGCCCCTTAACGACGGAGTACACTGAAGCTTTCTTT	CASSPLTTEYTEAFF
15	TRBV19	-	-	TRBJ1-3	TGTGCCAGTAGTATAAAAACTAACTCTGGAAACACCATATATTTT	CASSIKTNSGNTIYF
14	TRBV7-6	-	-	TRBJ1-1	TGTGCCAGCAGCTTCGGGGATGTGACCACTGAAGCTTTCTTT	CASSFGDVTTEAFF
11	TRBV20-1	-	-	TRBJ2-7	TGCAGTGCCAGCCGACGGGACGAGCAGTACTTC	CSASRRDEQYF
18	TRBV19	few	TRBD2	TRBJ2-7	TGTGCCAGTAGCCTTCCGACTAGCGGGGGGGCGTCTACGGGCGAGCAGTACTTC	CASSLPTSGGASTGEQYF
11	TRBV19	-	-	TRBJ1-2	TGTGCCAGTGGAGGGAACTATGGCTACACCTTC	CASGGNYGYTF
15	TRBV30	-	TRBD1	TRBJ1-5	TGTGCCTGGAGCGGGGGACAGGTCGTAGATCAGCCCCAGCATTTT	CAWSGGQVVDQPQHF
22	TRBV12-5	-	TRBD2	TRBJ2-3	TGTGCTAGTGGTTTGGTCCCGGGACTAGCGGTCTTAGACGGATTGAATACAGATACGCAGTATTTT	CASGLVPGLAVLDGLNTDTQYF
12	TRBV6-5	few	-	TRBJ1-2	TGTGCCAGCAGTTCAGGGTTGAGTGGCTACACCTTC	CASSSGLSGYTF
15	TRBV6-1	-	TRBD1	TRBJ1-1	TGTGCCAGCAGTGGACAGGGGATTGTTACCACTGAAGCTTTCTTT	CASSGQGIVTTEAFF
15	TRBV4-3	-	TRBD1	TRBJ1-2	TGCGCCAGCAGCCAAGATCGGGGACAGTTTCGGGGCTACACCTTC	CASSQDRGQFRGYTF
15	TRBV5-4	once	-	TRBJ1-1	TGTGCCAGCAGCGGGCGGGCAGAGGGGAACACTGAAGCTTTCTTT	CASSGRAEGNTEAFF
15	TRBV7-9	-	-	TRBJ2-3	TGTGCCAGCAGCTTAGCGTCAGGGGTAACAGATACGCAGTATTTT	CASSLASGVTDTQYF
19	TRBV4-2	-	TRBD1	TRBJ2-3	TGTGCCAGCAGCCAGGGGGGACAGGGACTTACGAGTTATTCAGATACGCAGTATTTT	CASSQGGQGLTSYSDTQYF
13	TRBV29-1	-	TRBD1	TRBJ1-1	TGCAGCGTTTCCGACAGGGTGAACACTGAAGCTTTCTTT	CSVSDRVNTEAFF
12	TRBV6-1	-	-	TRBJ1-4	TGTGCCAGCAGTGAAAACTACGAAAAACTGTTTTTT	CASSENYEKLFF
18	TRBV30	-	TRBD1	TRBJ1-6	TGTGCCTGGAGTCCGCCGGGGGCCAGGACAGGTCGAAATTCACCCCTCCACTTT	CAWSPPGARTGRNSPLHF
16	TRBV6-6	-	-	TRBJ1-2	TGTGCCAGCAGGGACTCTAGCTCCACCGGGGGCTATGGCTACACCTTC	CASRDSSSTGGYGYTF
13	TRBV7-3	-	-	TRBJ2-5	TGTGCCAGCAGCTTAGGAGGGTTAGAGACCCAGTACTTC	CASSLGGLETQYF
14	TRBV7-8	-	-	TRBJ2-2	TGTGCCAGCGGTGCTTCGGGAGCGACCGGGGAGCTGTTTTTT	CASGASGATGELFF
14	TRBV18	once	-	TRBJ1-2	TGTGCCAGCTCACCACGGGGGCAGAACTATGGCTACACCTTC	CASSPRGQNYGYTF
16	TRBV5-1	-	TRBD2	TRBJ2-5	TGCGCCAGCAGCTTGGACGGGGGGGCGAGGAAAGAGACCCAGTACTTC	CASSLDGGARKETQYF
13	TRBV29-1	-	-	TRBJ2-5	TGCAGCGTCGACGACCCTACGGGGGAGACCCAGTACTTC	CSVDDPTGETQYF
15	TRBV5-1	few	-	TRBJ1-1	TGCGCCAGCAGCTTGGGCGGGTTCGGGAACACTGAAGCTTTCTTT	CASSLGGFGNTEAFF
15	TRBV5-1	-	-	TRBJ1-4	TGCGCCAGCAGCTTGGAGGGCAGGAGGTTTGAAAAACTGTTTTTT	CASSLEGRRFEKLFF
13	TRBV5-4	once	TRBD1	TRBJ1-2	TGTGCCAGCAGGGCCGGGACAGACTATGGCTACACCTTC	CASRAGTDYGYTF
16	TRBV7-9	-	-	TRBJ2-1	TGTGCCAGCAGCGGGGGGCGGGGGAGGCCCTACAATGAGCAGTTCTTC	CASSGGRGRPYNEQFF
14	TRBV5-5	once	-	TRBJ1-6	TGTGCCAGCAGCTTGGATCCAGGGAATTCACCCCTCCACTTT	CASSLDPGNSPLHF
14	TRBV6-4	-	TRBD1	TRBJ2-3	TGTGCCAGCAGTCGCGGACAGGGGGCAGATACGCAGTATTTT	CASSRGQGADTQYF
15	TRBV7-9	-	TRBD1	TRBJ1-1	TGTTCCAGCAGCCCCGGGACAGGGGGAACCGTCATGGCTTTCTTT	CSSSPGTGGTVMAFF
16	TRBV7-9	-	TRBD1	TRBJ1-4	TGTGCCAGCAGCTTAGCAGAGACAGGGTTTGTTGAAAAACTGTTTTTT	CASSLAETGFVEKLFF
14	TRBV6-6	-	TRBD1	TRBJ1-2	TGTGCCAGCAGTGCCAGGACAGGCCGCTATGGCTACACCTTC	CASSARTGRYGYTF
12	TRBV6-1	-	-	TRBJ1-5	TGTGCCAGCAGGCGGGGGAATCAGCCCCAGCATTTT	CASRRGNQPQHF
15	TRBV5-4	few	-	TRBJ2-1	TGTGCCAGCAGCTCCAGGTTGGACAGCAGACTGGTGCAGTTCTTC	CASSSRLDSRLVQFF
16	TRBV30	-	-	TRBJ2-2	TGTGCCTGGAGTGTACCCTGGAGAGGGTACACCGGGGAGCTGTTTTTT	CAWSVPWRGYTGELFF